This paragraph reports one TCR beta chain. Other DNA sequences of this sample code for an identical CDR3. These data are taken from a study of radiotherapy plus CTLA-4 blockade in lung cancer. Study context: Under 20% of enrolled patients responded objectively, and approximately 30% had disease control.

CDR3 size: 12 residues. Generated by immunoSEQ multiplex PCR, the TCRdb table keeps only in-frame clones and is missing some. The top ten hold roughly 15% of the sample, which has approximately 82,000 clones, about 85% seen once. This specimen consisted of peripheral blood, obtained from a patient treated with radiotherapy plus ipilimumab. The chain has TRBV21-1 and TRBJ2-1; the listed D gene, TRBD2, was not tested against the DNA. TRBV21-1 is deemed a pseudogene. The TCR was taken from a human donor with non-small cell lung cancer that progressed on radiotherapy plus ipilimumab. The CDR3 loop reads CASSQRGPGQFF. The DNA of the CDR3 is TGTGCCAGCAGCCAGCGGGGGCCAGGGCAGTTCTTC.